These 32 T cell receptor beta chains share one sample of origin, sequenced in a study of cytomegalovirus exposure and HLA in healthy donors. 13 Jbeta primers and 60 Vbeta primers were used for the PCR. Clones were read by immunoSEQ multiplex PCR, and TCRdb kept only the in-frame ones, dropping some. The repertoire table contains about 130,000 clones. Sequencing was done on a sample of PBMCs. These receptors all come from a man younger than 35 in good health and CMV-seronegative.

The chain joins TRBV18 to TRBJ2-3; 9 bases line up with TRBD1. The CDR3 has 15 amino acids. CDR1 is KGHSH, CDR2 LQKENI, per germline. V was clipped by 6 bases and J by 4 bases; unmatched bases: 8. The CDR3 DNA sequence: TGTGCCAGCTCCCACGGGACAGGGTACGCAGATACGCAGTATTTT. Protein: CASSHGTGYADTQYF.

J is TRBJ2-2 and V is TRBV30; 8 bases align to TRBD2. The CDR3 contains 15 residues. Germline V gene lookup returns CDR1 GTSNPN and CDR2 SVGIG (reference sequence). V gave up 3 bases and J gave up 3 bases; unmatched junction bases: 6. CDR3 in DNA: TGTGCCTGGAGGGCGCGGGGGGCCGACACCGGGGAGCTGTTTTTT. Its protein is CAWRARGADTGELFF.

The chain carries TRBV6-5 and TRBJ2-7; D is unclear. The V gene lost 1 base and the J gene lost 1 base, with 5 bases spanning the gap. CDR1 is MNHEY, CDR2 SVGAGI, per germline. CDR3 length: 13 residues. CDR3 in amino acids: CASSYLHSYEQYF. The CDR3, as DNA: TGTGCCAGCAGTTACTTACATTCCTACGAGCAGTACTTC.

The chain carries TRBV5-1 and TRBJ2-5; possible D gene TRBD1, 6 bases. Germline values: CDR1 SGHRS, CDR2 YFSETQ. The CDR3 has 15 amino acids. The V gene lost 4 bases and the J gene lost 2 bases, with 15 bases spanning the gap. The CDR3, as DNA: TGCGCCAGCAGCCTTAGAAAAGGACAGCAAGAGACCCAGTACTTC. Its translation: CASSLRKGQQETQYF.

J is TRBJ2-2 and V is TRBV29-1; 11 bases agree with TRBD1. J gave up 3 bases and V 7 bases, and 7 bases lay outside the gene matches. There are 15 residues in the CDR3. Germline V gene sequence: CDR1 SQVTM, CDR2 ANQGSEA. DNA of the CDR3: TGCAGCGCCTTAGGACAGGGGGCTTACACCGGGGAGCTGTTTTTT. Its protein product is CSALGQGAYTGELFF.

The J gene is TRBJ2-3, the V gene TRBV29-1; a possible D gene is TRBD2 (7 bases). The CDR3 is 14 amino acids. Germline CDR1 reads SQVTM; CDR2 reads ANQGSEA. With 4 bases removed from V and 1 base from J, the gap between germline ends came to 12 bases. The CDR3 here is CSVVGGGRTDTQYF. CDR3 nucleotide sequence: TGCAGCGTTGTTGGCGGGGGCCGCACAGATACGCAGTATTTT.

The CDR3 here is CASSLIQGLRTKNIQYF. CDR3 nucleotides: TGTGCCAGCAGCTTAATCCAGGGTTTGAGAACCAAAAACATTCAGTACTTC. The chain couples TRBV5-8 to TRBJ2-4, with D maybe TRBD1 (5 bases). CDR1 is SGHTS, CDR2 YDEGEE, per germline. There are 17 residues in the CDR3. Trimming left V 2 bases short and J 2 bases short, with 17 bases between. The complete variable domain, with remaining parts taken from reference TRBV5-8 and TRBJ2-4, reads EAGVTQSPTHLIKTRGQQATLRCSPISGHTSVYWYQQALGLGLQFLLWYDEGEERNRGNFPPRFSGRQFPNYSSELNVNALELEDSALYLCASSLIQGLRTKNIQYFGAGTRLSVL.

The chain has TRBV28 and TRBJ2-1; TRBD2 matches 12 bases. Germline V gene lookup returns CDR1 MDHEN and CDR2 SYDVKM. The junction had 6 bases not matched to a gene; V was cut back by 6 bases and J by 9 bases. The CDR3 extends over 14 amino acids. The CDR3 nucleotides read TGTGCCAGCAGAGCTAGCGGGAGGGCCATTGAGCAGTTCTTC. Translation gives CASRASGRAIEQFF.

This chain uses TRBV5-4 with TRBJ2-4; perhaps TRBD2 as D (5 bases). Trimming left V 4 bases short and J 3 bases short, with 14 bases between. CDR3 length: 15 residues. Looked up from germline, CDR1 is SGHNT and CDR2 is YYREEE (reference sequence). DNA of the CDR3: TGTGCCAGCAGCATGGATCCACTAGGCAAAAACATTCAGTACTTC. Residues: CASSMDPLGKNIQYF. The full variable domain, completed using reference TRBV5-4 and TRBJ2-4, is ETGVTQSPTHLIKTRGQQVTLRCSSQSGHNTVSWYQQALGQGPQFIFQYYREEENGRGNFPPRFSGLQFPNYSSELNVNALELDDSALYLCASSMDPLGKNIQYFGAGTRLSVL.

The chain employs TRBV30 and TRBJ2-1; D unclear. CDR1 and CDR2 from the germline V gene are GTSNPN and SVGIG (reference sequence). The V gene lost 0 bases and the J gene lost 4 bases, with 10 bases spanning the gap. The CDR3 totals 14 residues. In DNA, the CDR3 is TGTGCCTGGAGTGTCTTTTCCCCTTACAATGAGCAGTTCTTC. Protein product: CAWSVFSPYNEQFF. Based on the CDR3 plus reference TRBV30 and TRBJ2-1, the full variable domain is SQTIHQWPATLVQPVGSPLSLECTVEGTSNPNLYWYRQAAGRGLQLLFYSVGIGQISSEVPQNLSASRPQDRQFILSSKKLLLSDSGFYLCAWSVFSPYNEQFFGPGTRLTVL.

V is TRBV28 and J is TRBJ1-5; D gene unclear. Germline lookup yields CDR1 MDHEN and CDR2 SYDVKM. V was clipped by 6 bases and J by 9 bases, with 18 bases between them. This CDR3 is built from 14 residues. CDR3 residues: CASRRTSAYGPQHF. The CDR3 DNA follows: TGTGCCAGCAGGCGAACTAGCGCTTATGGGCCCCAGCATTTT. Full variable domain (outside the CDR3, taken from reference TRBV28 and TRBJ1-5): DVKVTQSSRYLVKRTGEKVFLECVQDMDHENMFWYRQDPGLGLRLIYFSYDVKMKEKGDIPEGYSVSREKKERFSLILESASTNQTSMYLCASRRTSAYGPQHFGDGTRLSIL.

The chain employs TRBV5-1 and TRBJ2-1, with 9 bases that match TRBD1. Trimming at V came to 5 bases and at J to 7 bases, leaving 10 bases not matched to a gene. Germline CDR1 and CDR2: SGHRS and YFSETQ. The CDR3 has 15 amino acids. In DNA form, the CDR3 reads TGCGCCAGCAGACCGGGCGGGACAGGGCGAAATGAGCAGTTCTTC. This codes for CASRPGGTGRNEQFF.

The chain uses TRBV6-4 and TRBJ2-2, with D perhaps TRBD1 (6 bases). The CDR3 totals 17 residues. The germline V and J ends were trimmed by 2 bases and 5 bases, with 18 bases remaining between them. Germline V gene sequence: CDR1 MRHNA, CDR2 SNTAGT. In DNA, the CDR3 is TGTGCCAGCAGTGACCAACCGGCAGGGGCGGTAACCGGGGAGCTGTTTTTT. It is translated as CASSDQPAGAVTGELFF.

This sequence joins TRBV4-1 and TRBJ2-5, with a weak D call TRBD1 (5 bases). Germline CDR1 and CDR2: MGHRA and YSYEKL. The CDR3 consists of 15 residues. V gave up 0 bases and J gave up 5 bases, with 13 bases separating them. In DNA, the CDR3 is TGCGCCAGCAGCCAAGATCGACAGTTCAGTGAGACCCAGTACTTC. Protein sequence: CASSQDRQFSETQYF.

The DNA of the CDR3 is TGCGCCAGCAGCAGAACGGACTCGAACAATGAGCAGTTCTTC. Translating gives CASSRTDSNNEQFF. The chain is built from TRBV5-1 and TRBJ2-1, with D perhaps TRBD2 (5 bases). Trimming removed 4 bases from V and 5 bases from J, with 13 bases in between. Germline CDR1 and CDR2: SGHRS and YFSETQ. The CDR3 has 14 residues.

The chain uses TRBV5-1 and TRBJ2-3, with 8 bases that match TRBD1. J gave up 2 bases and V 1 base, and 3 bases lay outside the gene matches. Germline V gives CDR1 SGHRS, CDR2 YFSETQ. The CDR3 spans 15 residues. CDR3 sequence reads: CASSLQDRDTDTQYF. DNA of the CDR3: TGCGCCAGCAGCTTGCAGGACAGGGACACAGATACGCAGTATTTT.

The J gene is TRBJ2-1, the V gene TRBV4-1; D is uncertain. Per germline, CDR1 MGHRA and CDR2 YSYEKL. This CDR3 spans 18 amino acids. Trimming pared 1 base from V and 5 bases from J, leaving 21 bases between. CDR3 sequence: CASSQGRGIPSSHNEQFF. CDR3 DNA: TGCGCCAGCAGCCAAGGGCGCGGTATCCCCTCTTCGCACAATGAGCAGTTCTTC.

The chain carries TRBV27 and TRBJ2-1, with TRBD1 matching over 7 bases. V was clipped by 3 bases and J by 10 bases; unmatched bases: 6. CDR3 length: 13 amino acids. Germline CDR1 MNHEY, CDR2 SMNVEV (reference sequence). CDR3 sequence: CASSLITGQEQFF. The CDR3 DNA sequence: TGTGCCAGCAGTTTGATAACGGGACAGGAGCAGTTCTTC.

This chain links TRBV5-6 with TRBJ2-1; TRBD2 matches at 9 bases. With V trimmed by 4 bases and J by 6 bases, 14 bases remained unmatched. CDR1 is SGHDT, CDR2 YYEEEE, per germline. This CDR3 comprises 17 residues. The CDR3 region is CASSRGLATTSGNEQFF. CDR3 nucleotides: TGTGCCAGCAGCAGAGGACTAGCGACTACCTCTGGCAATGAGCAGTTCTTC.

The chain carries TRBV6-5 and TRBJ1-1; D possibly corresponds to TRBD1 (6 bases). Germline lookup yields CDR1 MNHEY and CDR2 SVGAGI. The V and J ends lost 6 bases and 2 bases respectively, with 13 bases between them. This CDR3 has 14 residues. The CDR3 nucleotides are TGTGCCAGCAGCAAGGGGGGGGTAAACACTGAAGCTTTCTTT. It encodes CASSKGGVNTEAFF.

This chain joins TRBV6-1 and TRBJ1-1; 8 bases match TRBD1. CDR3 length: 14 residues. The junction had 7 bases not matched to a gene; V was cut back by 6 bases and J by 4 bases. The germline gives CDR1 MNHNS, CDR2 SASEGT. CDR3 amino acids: CASREDREFTEAFF. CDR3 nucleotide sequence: TGTGCCAGCAGAGAGGACAGGGAGTTCACTGAAGCTTTCTTT.

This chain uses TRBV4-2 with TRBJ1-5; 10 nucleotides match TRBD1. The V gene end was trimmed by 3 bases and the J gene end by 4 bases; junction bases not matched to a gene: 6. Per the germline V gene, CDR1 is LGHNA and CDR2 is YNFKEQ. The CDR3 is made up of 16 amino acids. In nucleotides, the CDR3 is TGTGCCAGCAGCCAGGGGGACAGGGGTAGAAATCAGCCCCAGCATTTT. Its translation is CASSQGDRGRNQPQHF.

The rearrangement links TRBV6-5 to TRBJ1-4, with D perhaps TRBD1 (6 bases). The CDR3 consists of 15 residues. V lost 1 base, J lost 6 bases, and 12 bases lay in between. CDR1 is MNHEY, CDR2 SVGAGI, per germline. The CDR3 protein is CASSYYTGFYEKLFF. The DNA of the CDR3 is TGTGCCAGCAGTTACTATACAGGGTTCTATGAAAAACTGTTTTTT.

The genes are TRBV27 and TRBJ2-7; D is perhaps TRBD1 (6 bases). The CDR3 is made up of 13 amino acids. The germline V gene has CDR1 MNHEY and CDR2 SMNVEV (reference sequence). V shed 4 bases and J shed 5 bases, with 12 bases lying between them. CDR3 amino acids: CASSYQGFHEQYF. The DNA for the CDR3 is TGTGCCAGCAGTTACCAGGGGTTCCACGAGCAGTACTTC.

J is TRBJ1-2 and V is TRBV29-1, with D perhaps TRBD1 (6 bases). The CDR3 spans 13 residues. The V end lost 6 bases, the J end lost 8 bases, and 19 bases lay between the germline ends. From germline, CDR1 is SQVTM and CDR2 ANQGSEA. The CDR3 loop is CSVGITGPHGYTF. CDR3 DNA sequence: TGCAGCGTCGGGATAACAGGGCCTCACGGCTACACCTTC.

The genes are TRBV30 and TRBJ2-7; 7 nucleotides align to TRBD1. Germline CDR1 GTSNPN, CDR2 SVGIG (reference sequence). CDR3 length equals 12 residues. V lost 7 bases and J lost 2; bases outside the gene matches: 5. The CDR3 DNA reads TGTGCCTCGACGACAGGGACCTACGAGCAGTACTTC. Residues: CASTTGTYEQYF.

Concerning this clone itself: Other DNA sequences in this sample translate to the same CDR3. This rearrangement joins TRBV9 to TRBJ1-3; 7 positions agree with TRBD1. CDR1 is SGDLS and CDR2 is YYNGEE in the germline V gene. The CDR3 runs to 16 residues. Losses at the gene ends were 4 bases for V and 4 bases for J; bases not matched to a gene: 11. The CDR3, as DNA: TGTGCCAGCAGCCCAGGACAGGTCAACTCCGGAAACACCATATATTTT. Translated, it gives CASSPGQVNSGNTIYF.

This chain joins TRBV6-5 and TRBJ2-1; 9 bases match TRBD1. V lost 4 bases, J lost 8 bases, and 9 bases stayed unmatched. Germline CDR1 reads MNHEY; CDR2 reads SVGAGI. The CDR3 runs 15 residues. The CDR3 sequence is CASSSEGTGFHEQFF. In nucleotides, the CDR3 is TGTGCCAGCAGTTCCGAGGGGACAGGGTTTCATGAGCAGTTCTTC.

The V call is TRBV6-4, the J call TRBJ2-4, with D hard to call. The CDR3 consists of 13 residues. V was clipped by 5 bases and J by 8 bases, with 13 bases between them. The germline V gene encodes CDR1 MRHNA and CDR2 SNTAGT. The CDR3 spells CASSPRVGDIQYF. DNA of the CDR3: TGTGCCAGCAGTCCCCGGGTAGGCGACATTCAGTACTTC.

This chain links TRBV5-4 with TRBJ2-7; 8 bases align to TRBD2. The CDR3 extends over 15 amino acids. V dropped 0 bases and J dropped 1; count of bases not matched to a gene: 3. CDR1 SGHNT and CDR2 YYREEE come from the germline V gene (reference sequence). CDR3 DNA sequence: TGTGCCAGCAGCTTGGGCGGGGGGATTTCCTACGAGCAGTACTTC. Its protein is CASSLGGGISYEQYF.

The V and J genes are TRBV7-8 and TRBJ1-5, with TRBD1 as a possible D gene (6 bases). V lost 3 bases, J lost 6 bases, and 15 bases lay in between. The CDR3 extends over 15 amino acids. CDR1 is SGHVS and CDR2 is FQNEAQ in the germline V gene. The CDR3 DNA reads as TGTGCCAGCAGCTTTATGGGGGCGTTGGGTCAGCCCCAGCATTTT. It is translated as CASSFMGALGQPQHF.

CDR3 amino acids: CASSFNSYEQYF. CDR3 coding DNA: TGTGCCAGCAGTTTTAACTCCTACGAGCAGTACTTC. The rearrangement uses TRBV27 and TRBJ2-7; D is unclear. V was trimmed by 3 bases and J by 0 bases, leaving 3 bases between them. There are 12 residues in the CDR3. From germline, CDR1 is MNHEY and CDR2 SMNVEV (reference sequence).